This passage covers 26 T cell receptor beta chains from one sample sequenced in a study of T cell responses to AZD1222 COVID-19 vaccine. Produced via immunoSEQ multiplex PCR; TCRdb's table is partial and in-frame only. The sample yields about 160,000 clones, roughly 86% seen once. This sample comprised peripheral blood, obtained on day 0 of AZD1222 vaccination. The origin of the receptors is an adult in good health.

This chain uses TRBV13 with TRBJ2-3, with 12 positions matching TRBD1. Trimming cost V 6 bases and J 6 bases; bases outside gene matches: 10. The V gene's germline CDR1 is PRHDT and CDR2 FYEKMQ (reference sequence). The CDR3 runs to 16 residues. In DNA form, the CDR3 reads TGTGCCAGCAGTCCGAGAGGGACAGGGGGCCACGATACGCAGTATTTT. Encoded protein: CASSPRGTGGHDTQYF.

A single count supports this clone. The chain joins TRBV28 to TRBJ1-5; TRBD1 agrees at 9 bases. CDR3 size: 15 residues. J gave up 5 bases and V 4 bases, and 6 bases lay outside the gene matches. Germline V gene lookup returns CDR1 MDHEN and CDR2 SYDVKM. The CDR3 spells CASSSSGTGYQPQHF. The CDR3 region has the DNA TGTGCCAGCAGTTCAAGTGGGACAGGGTATCAGCCCCAGCATTTT.

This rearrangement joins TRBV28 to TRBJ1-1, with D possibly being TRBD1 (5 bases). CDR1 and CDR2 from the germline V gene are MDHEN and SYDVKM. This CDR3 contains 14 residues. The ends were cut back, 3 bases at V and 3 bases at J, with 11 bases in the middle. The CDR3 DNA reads TGTGCCAGCAGTTTTCGGGGGGTGGACACTGAAGCTTTCTTT. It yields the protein CASSFRGVDTEAFF.

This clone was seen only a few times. The CDR3 is CASKRTGGTDEQYF. DNA for the CDR3: TGTGCCAGCAAGCGGACAGGGGGGACAGACGAGCAGTACTTC. This rearrangement joins TRBV6-5 to TRBJ2-7, with 10 bases matching TRBD1. Germline loops: CDR1 MNHEY, CDR2 SVGAGI. There are 14 residues in the CDR3. Germline trimming cut 7 bases from V and 5 bases from J; bases unmatched to any gene: 8.

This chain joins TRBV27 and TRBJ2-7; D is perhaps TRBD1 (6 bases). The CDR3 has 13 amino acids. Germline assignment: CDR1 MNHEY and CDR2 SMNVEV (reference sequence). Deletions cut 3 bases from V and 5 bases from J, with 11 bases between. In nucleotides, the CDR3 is TGTGCCAGCAGTTTCAGGACAGAGAACGAGCAGTACTTC. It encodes CASSFRTENEQYF.

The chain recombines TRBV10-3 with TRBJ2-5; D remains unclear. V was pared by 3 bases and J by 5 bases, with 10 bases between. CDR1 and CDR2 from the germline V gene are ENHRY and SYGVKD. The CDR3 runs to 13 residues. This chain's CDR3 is CAISEQGSETQYF. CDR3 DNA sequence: TGTGCCATCAGTGAACAAGGGTCGGAGACCCAGTACTTC.

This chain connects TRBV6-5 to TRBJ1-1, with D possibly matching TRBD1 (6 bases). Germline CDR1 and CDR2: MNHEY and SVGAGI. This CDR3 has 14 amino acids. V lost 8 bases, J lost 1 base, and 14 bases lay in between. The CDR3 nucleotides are TGTGCCAGCCATAAAGGGGGGGGGAACACTGAAGCTTTCTTT. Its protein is CASHKGGGNTEAFF.

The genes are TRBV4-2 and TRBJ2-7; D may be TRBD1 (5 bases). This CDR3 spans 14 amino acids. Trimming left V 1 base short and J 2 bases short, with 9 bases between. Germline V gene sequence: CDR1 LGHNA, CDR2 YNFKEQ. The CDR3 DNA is TGTGCCAGCAGCCAAGGGGGCGGAACCTACGAGCAGTACTTC. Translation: CASSQGGGTYEQYF.

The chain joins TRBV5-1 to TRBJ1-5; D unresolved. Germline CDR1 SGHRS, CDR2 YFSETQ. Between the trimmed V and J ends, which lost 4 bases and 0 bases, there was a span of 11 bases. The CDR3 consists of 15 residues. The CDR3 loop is CASSATPDSNQPQHF. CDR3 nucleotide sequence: TGCGCCAGCAGCGCGACACCTGATAGCAATCAGCCCCAGCATTTT.

The CDR3 here is CASSTHNGDRVSAFF. CDR3 coding DNA: TGTGCCAGCAGTACCCACAATGGGGACAGGGTATCGGCTTTCTTT. The chain combines TRBV6-2 or TRBV6-3 with TRBJ1-1; TRBD1 matches at 9 bases. Trimming cost V 5 bases and J 11 bases; bases outside gene matches: 15. The CDR3 is made up of 15 amino acids. The germline V gene has CDR1 MNHEY and CDR2 SVGEGT.

The CDR3 DNA sequence: TGTGCCAGCAGCCTGCGGGACAGGGGGCAAGATGGCTACACCTTC. It yields the protein CASSLRDRGQDGYTF. The rearrangement links TRBV2 to TRBJ1-2; TRBD1 matches at 12 bases. CDR1 is SNHLY and CDR2 is FYNNEI in the germline V gene. The J segment lost 6 bases and the V segment lost 6 bases, leaving 8 bases of the junction unmatched. The CDR3 is 15 amino acids.

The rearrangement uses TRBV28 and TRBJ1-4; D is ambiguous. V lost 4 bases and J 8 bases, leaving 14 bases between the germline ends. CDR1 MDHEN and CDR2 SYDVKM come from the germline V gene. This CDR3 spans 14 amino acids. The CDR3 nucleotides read TGTGCCAGCAGTTCCCTCGGGGTTGGAGAAAAACTGTTTTTT. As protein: CASSSLGVGEKLFF.

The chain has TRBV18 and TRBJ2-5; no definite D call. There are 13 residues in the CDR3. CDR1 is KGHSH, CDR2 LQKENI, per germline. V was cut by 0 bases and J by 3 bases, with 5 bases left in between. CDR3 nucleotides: TGTGCCAGCTCACCACCAGATAAAGAGACCCAGTACTTC. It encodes CASSPPDKETQYF. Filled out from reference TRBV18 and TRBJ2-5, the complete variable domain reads NAGVMQNPRHLVRRRGQEARLRCSPMKGHSHVYWYRQLPEEGLKFMVYLQKENIIDESGMPKERFSAEFPKEGPSILRIQQVVRGDSAAYFCASSPPDKETQYFGPGTRLLVL.

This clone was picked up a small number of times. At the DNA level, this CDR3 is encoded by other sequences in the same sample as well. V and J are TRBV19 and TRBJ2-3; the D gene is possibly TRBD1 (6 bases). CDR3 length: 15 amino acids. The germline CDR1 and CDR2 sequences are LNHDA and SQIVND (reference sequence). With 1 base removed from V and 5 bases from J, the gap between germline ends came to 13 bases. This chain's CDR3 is CASSIGADRGDTQYF. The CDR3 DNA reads TGTGCCAGTAGTATAGGGGCGGACAGAGGAGATACGCAGTATTTT. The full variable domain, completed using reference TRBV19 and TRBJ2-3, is DGGITQSPKYLFRKEGQNVTLSCEQNLNHDAMYWYRQDPGQGLRLIYYSQIVNDFQKGDIAEGYSVSREKKESFPLTVTSAQKNPTAFYLCASSIGADRGDTQYFGPGTRLTVL.

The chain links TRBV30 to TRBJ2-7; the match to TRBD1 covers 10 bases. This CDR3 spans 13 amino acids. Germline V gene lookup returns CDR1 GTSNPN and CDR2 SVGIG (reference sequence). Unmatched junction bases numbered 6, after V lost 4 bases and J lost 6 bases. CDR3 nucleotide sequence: TGTGCCTGGATTTTGAGGACAGGGGGCGAGCAGTACTTC. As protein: CAWILRTGGEQYF.

The CDR3 nucleotides are TGCGCCAGCAGCTTGCTGACTAGCGGAAACAATGAGCAGTTCTTC. Encoded protein: CASSLLTSGNNEQFF. This chain links TRBV5-1 with TRBJ2-1; 9 bases are shared with TRBD2. The CDR3 has 15 amino acids. Germline-derived CDR1 and CDR2 are SGHRS and YFSETQ. The V gene end was trimmed by 1 base and the J gene end by 5 bases; junction bases not matched to a gene: 4.

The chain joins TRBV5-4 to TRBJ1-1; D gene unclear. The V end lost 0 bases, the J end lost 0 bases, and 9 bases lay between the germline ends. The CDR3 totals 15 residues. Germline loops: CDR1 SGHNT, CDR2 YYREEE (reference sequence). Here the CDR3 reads CASSLDRNLNTEAFF. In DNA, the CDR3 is TGTGCCAGCAGCTTGGACCGAAATTTGAACACTGAAGCTTTCTTT.

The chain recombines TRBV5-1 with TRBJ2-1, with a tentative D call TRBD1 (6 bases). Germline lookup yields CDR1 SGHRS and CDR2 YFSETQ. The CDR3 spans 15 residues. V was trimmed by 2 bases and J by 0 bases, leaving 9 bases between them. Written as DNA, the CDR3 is TGCGCCAGCAGCTTTGTGGACAGCTCCTACAATGAGCAGTTCTTC. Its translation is CASSFVDSSYNEQFF.

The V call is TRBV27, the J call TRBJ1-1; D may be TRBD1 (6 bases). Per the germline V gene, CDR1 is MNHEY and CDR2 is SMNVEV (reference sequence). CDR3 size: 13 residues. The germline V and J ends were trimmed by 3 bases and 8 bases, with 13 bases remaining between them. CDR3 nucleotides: TGTGCCAGCAGTTTCGATGGGGGCCCAGAAGCTTTCTTT. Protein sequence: CASSFDGGPEAFF.

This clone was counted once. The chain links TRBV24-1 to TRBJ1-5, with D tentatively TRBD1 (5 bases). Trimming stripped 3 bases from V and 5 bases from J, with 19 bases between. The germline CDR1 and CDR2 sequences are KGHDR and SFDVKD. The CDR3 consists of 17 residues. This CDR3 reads CATSDTTGWGWDQPQHF. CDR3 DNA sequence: TGTGCCACCAGTGATACCACCGGGTGGGGGTGGGATCAGCCCCAGCATTTT.

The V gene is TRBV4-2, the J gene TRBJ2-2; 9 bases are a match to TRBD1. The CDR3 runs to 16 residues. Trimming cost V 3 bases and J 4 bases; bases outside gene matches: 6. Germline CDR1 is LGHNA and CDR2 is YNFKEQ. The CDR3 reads CASSQDRDRATGELFF. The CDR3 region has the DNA TGTGCCAGCAGCCAGGACCGGGACAGGGCCACCGGGGAGCTGTTTTTT.

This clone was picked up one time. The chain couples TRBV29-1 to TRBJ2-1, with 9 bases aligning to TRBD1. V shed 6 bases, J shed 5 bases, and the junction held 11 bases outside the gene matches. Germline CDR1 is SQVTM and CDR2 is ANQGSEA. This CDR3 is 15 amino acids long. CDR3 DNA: TGCAGCGTCCACCTGGACAGGGGTCGAAACAATGAGCAGTTCTTC. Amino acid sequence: CSVHLDRGRNNEQFF.

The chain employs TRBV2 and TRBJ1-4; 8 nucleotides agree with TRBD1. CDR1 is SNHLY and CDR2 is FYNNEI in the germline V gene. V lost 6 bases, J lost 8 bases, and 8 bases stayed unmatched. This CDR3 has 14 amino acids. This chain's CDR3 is CASREQGGWEKLFF. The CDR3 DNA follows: TGTGCCAGCAGGGAACAGGGGGGCTGGGAAAAACTGTTTTTT.

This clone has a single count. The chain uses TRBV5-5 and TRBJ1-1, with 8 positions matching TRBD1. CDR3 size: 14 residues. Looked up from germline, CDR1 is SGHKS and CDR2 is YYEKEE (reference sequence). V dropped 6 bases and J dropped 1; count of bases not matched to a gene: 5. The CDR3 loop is CASTQGAGNTEAFF. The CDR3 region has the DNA TGTGCCAGCACCCAGGGGGCTGGGAACACTGAAGCTTTCTTT.

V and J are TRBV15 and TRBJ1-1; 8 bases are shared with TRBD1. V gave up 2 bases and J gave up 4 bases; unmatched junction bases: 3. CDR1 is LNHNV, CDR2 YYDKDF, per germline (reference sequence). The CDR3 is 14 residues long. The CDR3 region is CATSRNRGFTEAFF. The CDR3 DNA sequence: TGTGCCACCAGCAGAAACAGGGGGTTCACTGAAGCTTTCTTT.

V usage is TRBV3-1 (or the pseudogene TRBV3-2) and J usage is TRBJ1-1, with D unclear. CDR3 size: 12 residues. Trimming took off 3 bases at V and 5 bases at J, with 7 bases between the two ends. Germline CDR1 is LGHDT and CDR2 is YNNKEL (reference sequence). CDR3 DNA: TGTGCCAGCAGCCACCGGGGTACTGAAGCTTTCTTT. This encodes CASSHRGTEAFF.